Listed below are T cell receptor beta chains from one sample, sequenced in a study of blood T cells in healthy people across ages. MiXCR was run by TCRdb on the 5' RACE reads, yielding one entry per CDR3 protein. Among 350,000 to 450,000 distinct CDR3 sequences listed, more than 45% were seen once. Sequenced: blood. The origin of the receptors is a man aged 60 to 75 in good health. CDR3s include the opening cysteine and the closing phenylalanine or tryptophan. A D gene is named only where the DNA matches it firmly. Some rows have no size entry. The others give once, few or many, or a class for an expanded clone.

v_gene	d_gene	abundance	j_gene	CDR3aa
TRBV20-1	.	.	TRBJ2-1	CSAGLQGNEQFF
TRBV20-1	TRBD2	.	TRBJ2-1	CGASKRGGRYNEQFF
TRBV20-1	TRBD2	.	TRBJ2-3	CSASLASGGRGTQYF
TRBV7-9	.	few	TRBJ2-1	CASSLWDGHNEQFF
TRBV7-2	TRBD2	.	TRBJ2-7	CASSQLDGRTHEQYF
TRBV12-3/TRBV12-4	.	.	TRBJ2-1	CASSFAPLGRDEQFF
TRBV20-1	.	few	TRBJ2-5	CSARDAVPQETQYF
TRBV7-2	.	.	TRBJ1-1	CASSPQYTEAFF
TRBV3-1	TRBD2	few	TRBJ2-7	CASSQGTSTTWLPYEQYF
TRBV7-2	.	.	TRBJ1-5	CASSSDWFRGDQPQHF
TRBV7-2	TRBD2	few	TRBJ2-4	CASSRSGGLAGGPGNIQYF
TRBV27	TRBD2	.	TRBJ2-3	CASSLGTSGYSTDTQYF
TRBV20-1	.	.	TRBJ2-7	CSAREGSRNEQYF
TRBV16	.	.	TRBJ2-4	CASSQRVGKSIQYF
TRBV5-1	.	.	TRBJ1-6	CASSRQTVDSYNSPLHF
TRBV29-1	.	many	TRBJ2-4	CSATVAKNIQYF
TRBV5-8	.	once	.	CAGSLYAEETQYF
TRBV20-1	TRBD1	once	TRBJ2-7	CSATPRQGARSYEQYF
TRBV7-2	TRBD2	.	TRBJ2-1	CASSLGLAGSWQFF
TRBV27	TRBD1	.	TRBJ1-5	CASKFGTGGQPQHF
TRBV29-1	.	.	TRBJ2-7	CSVGAVVGGVSYERYF
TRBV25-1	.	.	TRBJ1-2	CASRGRGRLNYGYTF
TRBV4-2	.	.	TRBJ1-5	CASSQGEVQPQHF
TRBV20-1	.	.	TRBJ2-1	CSARQISAEEYNEQFF
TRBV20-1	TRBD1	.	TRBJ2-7	CSATRDRGYEQYF
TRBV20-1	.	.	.	CSPSVGETQYF
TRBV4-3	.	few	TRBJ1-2	CASSPDRVRSGYTF
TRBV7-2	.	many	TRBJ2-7	CASSLQSYEQYF
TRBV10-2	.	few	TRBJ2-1	CASSPHGTSSYNEQFF
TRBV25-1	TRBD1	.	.	CASSDQTGDPYEQYF
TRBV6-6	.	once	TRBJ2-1	CASSSRGNNEQFF
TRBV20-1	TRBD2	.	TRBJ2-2	CSATDKRGGIGELFF
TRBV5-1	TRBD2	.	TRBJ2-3	CASSLGSRRGGTDTQYF
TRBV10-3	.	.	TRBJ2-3	CAISEPSSVSTDTQYF
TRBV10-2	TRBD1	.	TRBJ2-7	CASSPGQVKLYEQYF
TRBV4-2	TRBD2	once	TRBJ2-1	CASSQGLAGDPYNEQFF
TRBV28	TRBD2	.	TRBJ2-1	CASSWERGAYNEQFF
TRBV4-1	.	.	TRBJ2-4	CASSQDMGSIAKNIQYF
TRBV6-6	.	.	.	CASRGGQIYEQYF
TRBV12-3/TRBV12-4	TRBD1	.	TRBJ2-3	CASSQGVGASTDTRYF
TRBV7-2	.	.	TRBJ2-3	CASSRLAEQYF